This T cell receptor beta chain is from a study of T cells in women clearing cervical HPV infection. The wider study: Donors had HPV16-related CIN3 or worse; 2 had invasive cancer. Study-wide results and caveats: Effector/memory and HPV-specific T cells were not isolated, and association timing is unknown.

Each participant carried one incident cervical HPV16 infection only. MY09/MY11 PCR detected cervical HPV DNA; dot-blot assigned genotypes. The germline V gene encodes CDR1 LNHDA and CDR2 SQIVND (reference sequence). The CDR3 is 20 amino acids. On this clone: Its antigen is as yet unknown. The observed sequence ends 3 residues before the CDR3 terminus, with the missing tail filled in from the germline J gene.

TCRdb's table, derived via immunoSEQ multiplex PCR, lists solely in-frame clones and lacks some. This table holds tens of thousands of clones. The receptor's source is a woman between 18 and 75 years old with a cervical HPV16 infection that either progressed to CIN3+ or cleared (not recorded which). The sample was blood buffy coat. This rearrangement joins TRBV19 to TRBJ1-4; TRBD1 matches 7 bases. The CDR3 protein is CASSSRGLPGDRAGANVLFF. The sequenced CDR3 bases are TGTGCCAGTAGTTCTCGCGGCCTCCCAGGGGACAGAGCTGGGGCCAACGTA.